The present TCR beta chain was sequenced within a study of neurological immune-mediated disorders. Over 200 million TCR-beta sequences (from 15-18 subjects) were yielded by each sequencing run. TCRdb ran MiXCR on the 5' RACE reads and lists one entry per CDR3 protein. Of tens of thousands of distinct CDR3 sequences in the sample, approximately 4.4% were seen once. In its sample, this clonotype was seen many times. Trimming removed 4 bases from V and 5 bases from J, with 15 bases in between. The length of the CDR3 is 15 residues. Germline V gene sequence: CDR1 SGHRS, CDR2 YFSETQ. The clonotype comes from a man between 18 and 35 years old in good health. This chain links TRBV5-1 with TRBJ2-2, with D perhaps matching TRBD2 (6 bases). The sequenced material came from PBMCs. The CDR3 loop is CASSPPGDYTGELFF. The CDR3 DNA follows: TGCGCCAGCAGCCCGCCGGGAGACTATACCGGGGAGCTGTTTTTT.